Sequencing of this T cell receptor (beta chain) was carried out in a study of identical twins. V was trimmed by 6 bases and J by 4 bases, leaving 13 bases between them. The CDR3 loop spans 14 amino acids. Findings and limits, study-wide: Partial confounding of zero-insertion analyses by invariant MAIT and iNKT cells was possible.

Only healthy Caucasians were included as donors. TCRdb ran MiXCR on the 5' RACE reads and lists one entry per CDR3 protein. The repertoire has 600,000 to 700,000 distinct CDR3 sequences, 21% of them found once; the top ten carry around 4.5%. This clonotype was seen only a few times. Its antigen is not known. The same sample was also studied in work on T cells expressing NK-cell markers. As reported in that work: Unclear, still, was the HCMV specificity of the expanded NKG2C+ T cell clones.

The chain has TRBV12-3 or TRBV12-4 and TRBJ2-1; no clear D gene. The source of this sequence is a young woman in good health. Material for sequencing was PBMCs. The CDR3 loop is CASSPLGLYNEQFF. DNA of the CDR3: TGTGCCAGCAGCCCACTCGGGCTGTACAATGAGCAGTTCTTC.